This T cell receptor beta chain was identified in a study of long-term antiretroviral therapy in people with HIV. Study summary: Sampling started about a decade before the 2015 immediate-ART recommendation. Findings and limits, study-wide: In samples taken after ART, diversity increased but remained below transplant donor control levels. Pre-ART clonal expansions dominated every time point's repertoire.

About this clone itself: Its target is not known.

Version v3.0 of the immunoSEQ assay was performed at survey level. Generated by immunoSEQ multiplex PCR, the TCRdb table keeps only in-frame clones and is missing some. The sample includes fewer than 20,000 clones, 90% to 95% of them seen just once. The specimen comprised unsorted PBMCs, sampled about 6 years after starting antiretroviral therapy. The sequence was obtained from a woman between 45 and 65 years old with HIV.

CDR3 in DNA: TGTGCCAGCTCACCTGGGACTAGCGGGAGTCGGACGTATTTT. Its protein product is CASSPGTSGSRTYF. The chain uses TRBV18 and TRBJ2-3, with 14 bases fitting TRBD2. After removal of 3 bases from V and 14 bases from J, the junction contained 7 bases not matched to a gene. The CDR3 loop spans 14 amino acids. Germline assignment: CDR1 KGHSH and CDR2 LQKENI.